The 21 T cell receptor beta chains below come from one sample, sequenced in a study of shared T cell receptors in the human thymus. The table came from immunoSEQ multiplex PCR; TCRdb's copy has only in-frame clones and leaves some out. The sample lists approximately 730,000 clones; 70% to 90% were seen once. The same data also contributed to another study, on human thymus T cells.

Sequenced: thymocytes. These receptors were taken from a girl less than two years old with a congenital heart defect.

V gene TRBV4-1 combines with J gene TRBJ2-1; D possibly corresponds to TRBD2 (7 bases). V was pared by 2 bases and J by 4 bases, with 12 bases between. The CDR3 covers 15 residues. CDR1 is MGHRA and CDR2 is YSYEKL in the germline V gene. The CDR3 DNA reads as TGCGCCAGCAGCCAAACGGGGGGCGTTTACAATGAGCAGTTCTTC. It yields the protein CASSQTGGVYNEQFF.

In this sample, this clone turned up once. The chain is built from TRBV19 and TRBJ1-5, with 7 bases aligning to TRBD1. The CDR3 runs to 20 residues. V shed 5 bases and J 1 base; nucleotides not matched to a gene: 20. Germline V gene sequence: CDR1 LNHDA, CDR2 SQIVND (reference sequence). Here the CDR3 DNA reads TGTGCCAGTAGTTCTCAGACAGGGCAGCCCCGAGTTTCAAGCAATCAGCCCCAGCATTTT. Protein product: CASSSQTGQPRVSSNQPQHF.

This clone was detected once. The chain joins TRBV11-3 to TRBJ2-3, with 9 nucleotides matching TRBD2. Germline CDR1 and CDR2: SGHNT and YENEEA. With 1 base clipped from V and 1 base from J, the junction kept 6 bases outside the gene matches. The CDR3 consists of 17 residues. The CDR3 bases are TGTGCCAGCAGCTTAGGATATAGCGGGGGCCGCACAGATACGCAGTATTTT. The encoded protein is CASSLGYSGGRTDTQYF.

This clone came up a few times. Written as DNA, the CDR3 is TGTGCCAGCAGTGAAGGGGGAGACAGGATTGAAGCTTTCTTT. Protein product: CASSEGGDRIEAFF. This chain uses TRBV2 with TRBJ1-1, with D possibly being TRBD1 (6 bases). Trimming removed 1 base from V and 7 bases from J, with 13 bases in between. In germline, CDR1 is SNHLY, CDR2 FYNNEI. This CDR3 is 14 amino acids long.

V gene TRBV27 combines with J gene TRBJ2-3; 9 bases map to TRBD2. J lost 7 bases, V lost 3 bases, and 14 bases had no gene match. Germline V gene data show CDR1 as MNHEY and CDR2 as SMNVEV (reference sequence). The length of the CDR3 is 17 residues. The CDR3, as DNA: TGTGCCAGCAGTTTCCGCATAGCGGGGGAGAAACTGTATACGCAGTATTTT. Translating it yields CASSFRIAGEKLYTQYF.

The gene calls are TRBV4-3 and TRBJ2-3, with TRBD1 matching over 7 bases. The CDR3 loop spans 14 amino acids. V shed 8 bases, J shed 3 bases, and the junction held 8 bases outside the gene matches. Germline loops: CDR1 LGHNA, CDR2 YSLEER. The CDR3, as DNA: TGCGCCAGCGGCCGGGACAGAAGTACAGATACGCAGTATTTT. Translating it yields CASGRDRSTDTQYF.

This chain links TRBV5-4 with TRBJ1-1, with TRBD1 as a possible D gene (5 bases). Germline CDR1 and CDR2: SGHNT and YYREEE (reference sequence). There are 15 residues in the CDR3. V lost 4 bases and J 1 base, leaving 14 bases between the germline ends. CDR3 nucleotide sequence: TGTGCCAGCAGCGAGCGCGGCAGGGAGAACACTGAAGCTTTCTTT. The encoded protein is CASSERGRENTEAFF.

The chain combines TRBV9 with TRBJ2-1; the D gene is possibly TRBD2 (6 bases). Deletions cut 4 bases from V and 4 bases from J, with 27 bases between. The CDR3 spans 19 residues. Germline V CDR1 and CDR2: SGDLS, YYNGEE. CDR3 sequence: CASSQLTIDSGSGYNEQFF. The CDR3 DNA is TGTGCCAGCAGCCAGTTAACCATAGACAGCGGGTCAGGGTACAATGAGCAGTTCTTC.

The chain uses TRBV11-2 and TRBJ2-2, with TRBD1 matching over 10 bases. CDR3 length equals 16 residues. Trimming cost V 5 bases and J 4 bases; bases outside gene matches: 7. Germline V lookup: CDR1 SGHAT, CDR2 FQNNGV. The CDR3 spells CASSPRQGALTGELFF. In DNA form, the CDR3 reads TGTGCCAGCAGCCCCCGACAGGGGGCCCTCACCGGGGAGCTGTTTTTT. Full variable domain (outside the CDR3, taken from reference TRBV11-2 and TRBJ2-2): EAGVAQSPRYKIIEKRQSVAFWCNPISGHATLYWYQQILGQGPKLLIQFQNNGVVDDSQLPKDRFSAERLKGVDSTLKIQPAKLEDSAVYLCASSPRQGALTGELFFGEGSRLTVL.

The chain combines TRBV7-8 with TRBJ2-2, with 8 bases aligning to TRBD2. The V and J ends lost 5 bases and 4 bases, in that order; junction bases with no gene match: 12. Germline V gene data show CDR1 as SGHVS and CDR2 as FQNEAQ. This CDR3 spans 17 amino acids. In DNA, the CDR3 is TGTGCCAGCAGCCCCGGGGCGGAGCGGGGGCTCACCGGGGAGCTGTTTTTT. It yields the protein CASSPGAERGLTGELFF.

The chain carries TRBV4-2 and TRBJ1-6; D gene uncertain. Germline V gene data show CDR1 as LGHNA and CDR2 as YNFKEQ. V was cut by 0 bases and J by 6 bases, with 9 bases left in between. The CDR3 runs to 15 residues. This CDR3 is CASSQDLRGNSPLHF. CDR3 coding DNA: TGTGCCAGCAGCCAAGATCTCCGGGGTAATTCACCCCTCCACTTT.

V is TRBV5-3 and J is TRBJ1-2; TRBD1 is a possible D gene (5 bases). TRBV5-3 is designated an ORF whose function remains uncertain. V was cut by 0 bases and J by 4 bases, with 13 bases left in between. The CDR3 extends over 15 amino acids. The CDR3 coding sequence is TGTGCCAGAAGCTTGGGGCTGGGGCTACCCTATGGCTACACCTTC. Protein product: CARSLGLGLPYGYTF.

The chain has TRBV29-1 and TRBJ2-3, with TRBD2 identical over 7 bases. Germline CDR1 is SQVTM and CDR2 is ANQGSEA. This CDR3 spans 15 amino acids. Trimming removed 8 bases from V and 2 bases from J; junction bases left unmatched: 13. CDR3 sequence reads: CSQALGGGPTDTQYF. The DNA for the CDR3 is TGCAGCCAAGCCTTGGGCGGGGGTCCCACAGATACGCAGTATTTT.

V usage is TRBV19 and J usage is TRBJ2-1; possible D gene TRBD2, 5 bases. Trimming shortened V by 1 base and J by 4 bases, and 14 bases separated the two germline ends. Germline loops: CDR1 LNHDA, CDR2 SQIVND (reference sequence). This CDR3 contains 16 residues. The CDR3 sequence is CASSIARDPLYNEQFF. The CDR3, as DNA: TGTGCCAGTAGTATAGCCCGGGATCCCCTGTACAATGAGCAGTTCTTC.

In this sample, this clone turned up once. V and J are TRBV29-1 and TRBJ2-1; 9 nucleotides match TRBD1. The J segment lost 2 bases and the V segment lost 1 base, leaving 15 bases of the junction unmatched. The germline V gene encodes CDR1 SQVTM and CDR2 ANQGSEA. The CDR3 has 19 residues. In DNA form, the CDR3 reads TGCAGCGTTGAAGGCCCACTTGGCGACAGGGGGGGGCCCTACAATGAGCAGTTCTTC. This encodes CSVEGPLGDRGGPYNEQFF.

V is TRBV19 and J is TRBJ1-5; 8 nucleotides line up with TRBD1. The CDR3 is 18 residues long. V shed 10 bases and J 0 bases; nucleotides not matched to a gene: 17. Per germline, CDR1 LNHDA and CDR2 SQIVND (reference sequence). The CDR3 loop reads CATESPGQDADSNQPQHF. The CDR3 region has the DNA TGTGCCACCGAGTCCCCGGGACAGGACGCTGATAGCAATCAGCCCCAGCATTTT.

The chain combines TRBV5-1 with TRBJ1-3, with D possibly TRBD1 on 5 matching bases. The CDR3 consists of 15 residues. Germline CDR1 and CDR2: SGHRS and YFSETQ. V shed 1 base and J shed 3 bases, with 11 bases lying between them. As DNA, the CDR3 is TGCGCCAGCAGCTTGAGGGCAGGGAATGGAAACACCATATATTTT. Translating gives CASSLRAGNGNTIYF.

The gene calls are TRBV6-5 and TRBJ2-2; 8 bases map to TRBD2. Germline CDR1 reads MNHEY; CDR2 reads SVGAGI. Unmatched junction bases numbered 8, after V lost 2 bases and J lost 6 bases. The CDR3 runs to 16 residues. The CDR3 DNA is TGTGCCAGCAGTTACACGGGGGGGCCGGTGGCCGGGGAGCTGTTTTTT. Translation: CASSYTGGPVAGELFF.

This chain joins TRBV4-1 and TRBJ1-4; 9 bases align to TRBD1. J was trimmed by 13 bases and V by 4 bases; bases with no gene match: 7. CDR1 MGHRA and CDR2 YSYEKL come from the germline V gene. The CDR3 contains 13 residues. Written as DNA, the CDR3 is TGCGCCAGCAGCCCCGGGACAGGGTATAGACTGTTTTTT. Its protein is CASSPGTGYRLFF.

The gene calls are TRBV7-9 and TRBJ1-3; TRBD1 aligns across 10 bases. The CDR3 is 17 amino acids. Trimming removed 0 bases from V and 3 bases from J; junction bases left unmatched: 5. CDR1 SEHNR and CDR2 FQNEAQ come from the germline V gene (reference sequence). The CDR3 nucleotides read TGTGCCAGCAGCTTAGCGACAGGGGGCGCGCTTGGAAACACCATATATTTT. Its protein product is CASSLATGGALGNTIYF.

This clone was recorded once. The chain links TRBV6-6 to TRBJ1-6, with D uncertain. Germline loops: CDR1 MNHNY, CDR2 SVGAGI (reference sequence). This CDR3 is 13 amino acids long. Trimming took 5 bases from V and 9 from J, leaving 11 bases between them. The CDR3 DNA sequence: TGTGCCAGCAGTACCCCCCGGGGTTCACCCCTCCACTTT. Protein: CASSTPRGSPLHF.